This is a list of T cell receptor beta chains from one sample in a study of shared clonotypes between healthy human individuals. Profiling relied on immunoSEQ multiplex PCR, and the TCRdb table lists in-frame clones only, not all of them. Of a few million clones in the sample, around nine tenths were seen once. Input material: naive CD4+ T cells sorted from blood. The receptors derive from a man younger than 30 in good health. Each CDR3 is given with its conserved first and last residue. D genes are given only for firm matches. Rows give clone size only sometimes, using once, few, many, or a class for an expanded clone.

v_gene,j_gene,abundance,len,d_gene,CDR3nt,CDR3aa
TRBV11-1,TRBJ2-7,-,15,TRBD1,TGTGCCAGCAGCCCAGCCAGGGGGAAGATTTCCGAGCAGTACTTC,CASSPARGKISEQYF
TRBV7-2,TRBJ1-6,once,17,TRBD1,TGTGCCAGCAGCCACCGATGGCAGGGGGCGGTTGGTTCACCCCTCCACTTT,CASSHRWQGAVGSPLHF
TRBV5-8,TRBJ1-2,-,11,-,TGTGCCAGCAGCTTGACATATGGCTACACCTTC,CASSLTYGYTF
TRBV10-2,TRBJ1-6,-,14,-,TGCGCCAGCAGTTGGGGGGCCACCGATTCACCCCTCCACTTT,CASSWGATDSPLHF
TRBV11-3,TRBJ2-1,-,13,-,TGTGCCAGCAGCCTCCAGGGGTACAATGAGCAGTTCTTC,CASSLQGYNEQFF
TRBV6-5,TRBJ2-7,once,11,-,TGTGCCAGCAGGGGGGTGGGCGAGCAGTACTTC,CASRGVGEQYF
TRBV7-9,TRBJ1-2,once,15,-,TGTGCCAGCAGCTTAAGCCGTGGAGCTCACTATGGCTACACCTTC,CASSLSRGAHYGYTF
TRBV5-1,TRBJ2-1,-,15,-,TGCGCCAGCAGCCGTACGGGGGAAGTACAGAATGAGCAGTTCTTC,CASSRTGEVQNEQFF
TRBV11-2,TRBJ2-7,-,13,-,TGTGCCAGCAGCCCGCCCCCCACCTACGAGCAGTACTTC,CASSPPPTYEQYF
TRBV19,TRBJ2-5,-,16,TRBD1,TGTGCCAGTAGTATTATCACAGGGGGACCGCAAGAGACCCAGTACTTC,CASSIITGGPQETQYF
TRBV30,TRBJ2-7,-,13,-,TGTGCCTGGAGCTCCGGGCCGAGATACGAGCAGTACTTC,CAWSSGPRYEQYF
TRBV7-9,TRBJ2-1,-,14,TRBD2,TGTGCCAGCAGCGAGGGACTAGCATACAATGAGCAGTTCTTC,CASSEGLAYNEQFF
TRBV19,TRBJ1-1,-,16,TRBD1,TGTGCCAGTAGTACCACTACAGGGGGCGGTGGCACTGAAGCTTTCTTT,CASSTTTGGGGTEAFF
TRBV28,TRBJ1-4,-,13,-,TGTGCCATCCCGGGTCCAACTAATGAAAAACTGTTTTTT,CAIPGPTNEKLFF
TRBV29-1,TRBJ2-1,-,13,-,TGCAGCGTGGGGACATACTACACCGGAGGGCAGTTCTTC,CSVGTYYTGGQFF
TRBV5-6,TRBJ1-1,-,16,-,TGTGCCAGCAGCTCAATTCTCTCCGACATGAACACTGAAGCTTTCTTT,CASSSILSDMNTEAFF
TRBV30,TRBJ2-7,-,14,TRBD2,TGTGCCTGGAGTTCTGGCGGGGGACGCTACGAGCAGTACTTC,CAWSSGGGRYEQYF
TRBV21-1,TRBJ1-2,-,13,-,TGTGCCAGCAGCTGTCGGACAGGGAACGGCTACACCTTC,CASSCRTGNGYTF
TRBV10-3,TRBJ2-2,-,12,-,TGTGCCATCACTCAAACCACCGGGGAGCTGTTTTTT,CAITQTTGELFF
TRBV5-8,TRBJ2-2,-,14,-,TGTGCCAGCAGCCCGGGATGGGGCACCGGGGAGCTGTTTTTT,CASSPGWGTGELFF
TRBV20-1,TRBJ2-7,-,11,-,TGCAGTGCTAGGGACTTGTACGAGCAGTACTTC,CSARDLYEQYF
TRBV29-1,TRBJ1-1,-,15,TRBD1,TGCAGCGTTAAGAGACAGGGGGCAGGGAACACTGAAGCTTTCTTT,CSVKRQGAGNTEAFF
TRBV5-1,TRBJ2-5,-,15,TRBD1,TGCGCCAGCAGCTTTCAGGGGGCCTTCCAAGAGACCCAGTACTTC,CASSFQGAFQETQYF
TRBV6-1,TRBJ1-5,-,15,-,TGTGCCAGCAGTGAAAGTTTTACGGGCAATCAGCCCCAGCATTTT,CASSESFTGNQPQHF
TRBV9,TRBJ2-1,-,15,TRBD2,TGTGCCAGCTTGATTGGGGCTAGCGGACTCTGGGAGCAGTTCTTC,CASLIGASGLWEQFF
TRBV4-1,TRBJ2-7,once,13,-,TGCGCCAGCAGCGGGGGGACAGACTACGAGCAGTACTTC,CASSGGTDYEQYF
TRBV6-5,TRBJ1-3,-,14,TRBD1,TGTGCCAGCAGGCGACAGGGGTTCGGAAACACCATATATTTT,CASRRQGFGNTIYF
TRBV18,TRBJ2-7,-,17,TRBD2,TGTGCCAGCTCACCCCAGGGGACTAGCGGGGGGCCCTACGAGCAGTACTTC,CASSPQGTSGGPYEQYF
TRBV18,TRBJ2-5,-,13,-,TGTGCCAGCTCACCACTCGTTTACGAGACCCAGTACTTC,CASSPLVYETQYF
TRBV6-1,TRBJ1-6,few,13,-,TGTGCCAGCAGTGCCCAGTATAATTCACCCCTCCACTTT,CASSAQYNSPLHF
TRBV19,TRBJ2-7,-,13,TRBD1,TGTGCCAGTAGTAGGGACAGGAACTACGAGCAGTACTTC,CASSRDRNYEQYF
TRBV5-4,TRBJ2-3,-,12,-,TGTGCCAGCATCAGGCAGCGGGATACGCAGTATTTT,CASIRQRDTQYF
TRBV5-1,TRBJ2-7,once,17,-,TGCGCCAGCAGCTTGTGGGCCCGGGACGACGGGTGGGGCGAGCAGTACTTC,CASSLWARDDGWGEQYF
TRBV11-3,TRBJ2-3,few,13,-,TGTGCCAGCAGTTTTACACGGTCCGATACGCAGTATTTT,CASSFTRSDTQYF
TRBV10-1,TRBJ1-5,-,14,-,TGCGCCAGCACCGAGACAGAGGGCAATCAGCCCCAGCATTTT,CASTETEGNQPQHF
TRBV5-1,TRBJ1-6,few,14,-,TGCGCCAGCAGCTTGGGACAGGTTAATTCACCCCTCCACTTT,CASSLGQVNSPLHF
TRBV30,TRBJ2-5,-,15,-,TGTGCCTGGAGTGTACGAGGGTGGTACCAAGAGACCCAGTACTTC,CAWSVRGWYQETQYF
TRBV6-5,TRBJ2-7,once,14,-,TGTGCCAGCAGTTACTCGGAAGGGTTGGGCGAGCAGTACTTC,CASSYSEGLGEQYF